This entry lists 17 T cell receptor beta chains sequenced from one sample in a study of tumor and adjacent non-tumor tissue in lung cancer. RNA was extracted from bulk tissue without any cell sorting. This non-tumor lung sample came from over 3 cm beyond the tumor edge. A modified ARM-PCR protocol with three rounds of nested PCR amplified TCRbeta. TCRdb passed the multiplex PCR reads through MiXCR, listing each CDR3 protein once. This sample carries more than 55,000 distinct CDR3 sequences, 61% of them seen once, and the ten largest clones take roughly a third. The specimen was distant non-tumor lung tissue. These receptors all come from a man between 65 and 80 years old with non-small cell lung cancer.

This clonotype is medium-sized by share. The chain joins TRBV20-1 to TRBJ2-7; 11 bases are shared with TRBD2. Germline assignment: CDR1 DFQATT and CDR2 SNEGSKA (reference sequence). J was trimmed by 2 bases and V by 2 bases; bases with no gene match: 14. The CDR3 is 18 amino acids. CDR3 bases: TGCAGTGCTAGAATCCGGACAGGGCGGGGACTAGCGGCCTACGAGCAGTACTTC. Translating gives CSARIRTGRGLAAYEQYF.

The table lists this clonotype with a few counts. The rearrangement links TRBV5-1 to TRBJ2-3; possibly TRBD2 for D (5 bases). Trimming took 4 bases from V and 0 from J, leaving 15 bases between them. Germline V lookup: CDR1 SGHRS, CDR2 YFSETQ. The CDR3 loop spans 16 amino acids. This CDR3 reads CASSSIGDRSTDTQYF. CDR3 coding DNA: TGCGCCAGCAGCAGTATCGGGGATAGGAGCACAGATACGCAGTATTTT.

Sample share makes this clonotype medium-sized. The chain has TRBV11-2 and TRBJ2-3, with TRBD2 identical over 7 bases. V lost 5 bases and J lost 12; bases outside the gene matches: 8. The length of the CDR3 is 12 residues. Germline V gene lookup returns CDR1 SGHAT and CDR2 FQNNGV. This CDR3 is CASSLVLADQYF. The CDR3, as DNA: TGTGCCAGCAGCCTTGTGCTAGCGGATCAGTATTTT.

On this clonotype: This sequence may be a read error, since a much larger clone differs from it by one base. The rearrangement uses TRBV10-3 and TRBJ2-2, with TRBD2 identical over 8 bases. Germline V gene data show CDR1 as ENHRY and CDR2 as SYGVKD. The CDR3 is 15 amino acids. As DNA, the CDR3 is TGTGTCATCAGTGAAACGGGGGGGCCCCCCGGGGAGCTGTTTTTT. The encoded protein is CVISETGGPPGELFF.

This clonotype was seen more than once but under ten times. This rearrangement joins TRBV28 to TRBJ1-3, with a tentative D call TRBD1 (6 bases). The CDR3 sequence is 20 residues long. V gave up 3 bases and J gave up 0 bases, with 24 bases separating them. Germline CDR1 is MDHEN and CDR2 is SYDVKM. The CDR3 reads CASSFHGRGQTTNSGNTIYF. The CDR3 DNA is TGTGCCAGCAGTTTTCATGGAAGAGGACAGACTACTAACTCTGGAAACACCATATATTTT.

This clonotype was seen once. This rearrangement joins TRBV4-1 to TRBJ2-7; possibly TRBD1 for D (5 bases). The CDR3 totals 15 residues. Trimming removed 3 bases from V and 5 bases from J, with 17 bases in between. Germline V gives CDR1 MGHRA, CDR2 YSYEKL. The CDR3 coding sequence is TGCGCCAGCAGCCAGGCCCTGAGCTGGGGCCACGAGCAGTACTTC. It is translated as CASSQALSWGHEQYF.

As for this clonotype: A clone one base away is much larger, so this may be a read error. This rearrangement joins TRBV12-3 or TRBV12-4 to TRBJ1-1; D is unclear. With 1 base removed from V and 7 bases from J, the gap between germline ends came to 16 bases. The CDR3 runs to 15 residues. CDR3 nucleotides: TGTGCCAGCAGTTTAGTTCGGGAATGGAGGAATGAAGCTTTCTTT. It yields the protein CASSLVREWRNEAFF.

Regarding this clonotype: The junction shows a germline mismatch at one end, possibly a read error. The J gene is TRBJ2-3, the V gene TRBV11-3; D may correspond to TRBD1 or TRBD2 (5 bases each). The germline V gene encodes CDR1 SGHNT and CDR2 YENEEA. CDR3 size: 16 residues. The CDR3 sequence: CTSSLPPWGNTDTHYF. CDR3 in DNA: TGTACCAGCAGCTTACCCCCATGGGGGAACACAGATACGCACTATTTT.

This clonotype was recorded at least ten times. This chain joins TRBV6-1 and TRBJ2-1; TRBD1 matches at 8 bases. V lost 5 bases and J lost 2; bases outside the gene matches: 5. Germline V gene data show CDR1 as MNHNS and CDR2 as SASEGT. The CDR3 is 15 amino acids. The CDR3 coding sequence is TGTGCCAGCAGTAACAGGGGGGAGGCCTACAATGAGCAGTTCTTC. Protein: CASSNRGEAYNEQFF.

This chain joins TRBV5-4 and TRBJ1-1, with TRBD1 matching 9 bases. The CDR3 is 15 residues long. The germline V gene has CDR1 SGHNT and CDR2 YYREEE (reference sequence). The ends lost 2 bases at V and 1 base at J; junction bases unmatched: 3. CDR3 region: CASSFRQGGNTEAFF. The DNA for the CDR3 is TGTGCCAGCAGCTTCAGACAGGGGGGGAACACTGAAGCTTTCTTT.

This clonotype was seen ten or more times. The chain joins TRBV5-1 to TRBJ2-5; 8 bases are a match to TRBD1. V gave up 4 bases and J gave up 0 bases; unmatched junction bases: 8. This CDR3 spans 16 amino acids. The germline CDR1 and CDR2 sequences are SGHRS and YFSETQ. In DNA form, the CDR3 reads TGCGCCAGCAGCCCGCCGGGACAGGACTACCAAGAGACCCAGTACTTC. It is translated as CASSPPGQDYQETQYF.

This clonotype was seen at least ten times. The rearrangement joins TRBV29-1 to TRBJ2-2, with 7 bases identical to TRBD2. With 8 bases clipped from V and 5 bases from J, the junction kept 11 bases outside the gene matches. CDR3 length: 14 residues. Per the germline V gene, CDR1 is SQVTM and CDR2 is ANQGSEA. CDR3 in DNA: TGCAGCCTTGGGGAGGGTGTTAGGACCGGGGAGCTGTTTTTT. Protein product: CSLGEGVRTGELFF.

The J gene is TRBJ1-1, the V gene TRBV6-2 or TRBV6-3; 8 bases line up with TRBD1. Germline CDR1 MNHEY, CDR2 SVGEGT. The trim removed 6 bases at V and 0 bases at J, leaving 6 bases unmatched. This CDR3 region has 15 residues. The CDR3: CASRRDRPMNTEAFF. In nucleotides, the CDR3 is TGTGCCAGCAGGCGGGACAGGCCTATGAACACTGAAGCTTTCTTT.

Worth noting for this clonotype: A read error may produce the germline difference seen at one junction end. The CDR3 here is CIVTKGGGETPYF. The CDR3 bases are TGCATCGTTACAAAGGGGGGCGGAGAGACCCCGTACTTC. This chain connects TRBV29-1 to TRBJ2-5, with D perhaps assigned TRBD1 or TRBD2 (6 bases each). The CDR3 has 13 residues. Germline V gives CDR1 SQVTM, CDR2 ANQGSEA.

This clonotype occurred many times. This sequence joins TRBV29-1 and TRBJ2-5; TRBD2 might be the D (7 bases). This CDR3 is built from 13 residues. Germline V CDR1 and CDR2: SQVTM, ANQGSEA. Deletions cut 6 bases from V and 4 bases from J, with 15 bases between. This chain's CDR3 is CSVEPGGGETQYF. The CDR3 DNA sequence: TGCAGCGTAGAGCCGGGGGGCGGAGAGACCCAGTACTTC.

Turning to this clonotype: At one boundary the junction diverges from the germline segment, which might be a read error. The chain carries TRBV11-1 and TRBJ1-1; possibly TRBD1 for D (6 bases). The CDR3 runs 16 residues. Germline V gene sequence: CDR1 SGHAT, CDR2 FQDESV (reference sequence). CDR3: CAGSLADRLGGTEAFF. The CDR3 DNA is TGTGCCGGCAGCTTAGCGGACAGACTGGGGGGCACTGAAGCTTTCTTT.

About this clonotype: A read error may be the cause here, since a much bigger clone is one base away. The chain combines TRBV4-1 with TRBJ2-1; D unresolved. The V gene's germline CDR1 is MGHRA and CDR2 YSYEKL. CDR3 length: 17 residues. CDR3 in DNA: TGCGCCAACAGCCACCTCGGGTCAGGCCTAGGGTACAATGAGCAGTTCTTC. Protein sequence: CANSHLGSGLGYNEQFF.